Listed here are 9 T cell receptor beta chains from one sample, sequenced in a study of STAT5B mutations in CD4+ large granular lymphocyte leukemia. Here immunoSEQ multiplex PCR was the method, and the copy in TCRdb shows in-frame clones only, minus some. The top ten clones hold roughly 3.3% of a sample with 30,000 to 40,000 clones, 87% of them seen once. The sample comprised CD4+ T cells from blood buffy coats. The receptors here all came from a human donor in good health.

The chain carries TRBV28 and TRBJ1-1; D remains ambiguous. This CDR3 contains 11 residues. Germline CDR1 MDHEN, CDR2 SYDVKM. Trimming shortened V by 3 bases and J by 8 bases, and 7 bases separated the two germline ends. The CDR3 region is CASSFGLEAFF. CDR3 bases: TGTGCCAGCAGTTTTGGGCTCGAAGCTTTCTTT.

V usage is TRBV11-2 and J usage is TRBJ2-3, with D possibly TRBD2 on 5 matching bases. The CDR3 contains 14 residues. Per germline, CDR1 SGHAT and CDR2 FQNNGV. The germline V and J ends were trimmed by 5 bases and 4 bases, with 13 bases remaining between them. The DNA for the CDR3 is TGTGCCAGCAGCCAACTCCGGGGTTCAGATACGCAGTATTTT. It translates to CASSQLRGSDTQYF. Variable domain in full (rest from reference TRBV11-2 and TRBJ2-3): EAGVAQSPRYKIIEKRQSVAFWCNPISGHATLYWYQQILGQGPKLLIQFQNNGVVDDSQLPKDRFSAERLKGVDSTLKIQPAKLEDSAVYLCASSQLRGSDTQYFGPGTRLTVL.

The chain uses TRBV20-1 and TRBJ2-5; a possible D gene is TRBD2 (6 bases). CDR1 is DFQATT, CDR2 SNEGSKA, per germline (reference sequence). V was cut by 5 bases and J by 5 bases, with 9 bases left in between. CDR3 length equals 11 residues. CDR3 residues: CSAPRGETQYF. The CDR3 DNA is TGCAGTGCTCCTCGGGGGGAGACCCAGTACTTC.

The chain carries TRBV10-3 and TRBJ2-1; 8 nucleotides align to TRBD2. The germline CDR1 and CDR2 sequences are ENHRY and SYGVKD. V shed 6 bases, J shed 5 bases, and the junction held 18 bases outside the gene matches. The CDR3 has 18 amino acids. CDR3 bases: TGTGCCATCAGGACTCGGGGTAGCGGGAAGAGAGAGAACAATGAGCAGTTCTTC. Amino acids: CAIRTRGSGKRENNEQFF.

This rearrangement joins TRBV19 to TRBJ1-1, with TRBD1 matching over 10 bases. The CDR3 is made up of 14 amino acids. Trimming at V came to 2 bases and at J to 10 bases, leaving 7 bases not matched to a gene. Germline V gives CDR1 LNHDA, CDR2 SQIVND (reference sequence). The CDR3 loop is CASSIRGTGAGAFF. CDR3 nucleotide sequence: TGTGCCAGTAGTATAAGGGGGACAGGGGCCGGAGCTTTCTTT.

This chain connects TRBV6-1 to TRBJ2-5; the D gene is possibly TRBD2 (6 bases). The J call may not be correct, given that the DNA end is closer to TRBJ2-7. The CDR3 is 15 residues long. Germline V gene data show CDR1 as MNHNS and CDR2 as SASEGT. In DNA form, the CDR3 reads TGTGCCAGCAGTGGAGTTGAGCGGGCGATCTACGAGCAGTACTTC. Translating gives CASSGVERAIYEQYF.

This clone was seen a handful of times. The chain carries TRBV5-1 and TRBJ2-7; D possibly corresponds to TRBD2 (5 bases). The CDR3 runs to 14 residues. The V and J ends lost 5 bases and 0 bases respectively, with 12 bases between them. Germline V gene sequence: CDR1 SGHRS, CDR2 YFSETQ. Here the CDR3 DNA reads TGCGCCAGCAGTGAGGACTCAAGCTCCTACGAGCAGTACTTC. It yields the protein CASSEDSSSYEQYF. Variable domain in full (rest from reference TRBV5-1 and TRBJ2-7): KAGVTQTPRYLIKTRGQQVTLSCSPISGHRSVSWYQQTPGQGLQFLFEYFSETQRNKGNFPGRFSGRQFSNSRSEMNVSTLELGDSALYLCASSEDSSSYEQYFGPGTRLTVT.

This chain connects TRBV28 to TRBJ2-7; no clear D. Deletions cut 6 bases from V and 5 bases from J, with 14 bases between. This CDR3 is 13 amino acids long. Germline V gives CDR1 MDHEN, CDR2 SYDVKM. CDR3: CASRYTLTDEQYF. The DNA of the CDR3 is TGTGCCAGCAGGTATACACTTACGGACGAGCAGTACTTC.

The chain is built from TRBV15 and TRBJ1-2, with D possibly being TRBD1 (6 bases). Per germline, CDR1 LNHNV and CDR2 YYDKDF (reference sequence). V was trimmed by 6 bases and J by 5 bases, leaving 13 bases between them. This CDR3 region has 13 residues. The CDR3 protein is CATSIGGRYGYTF. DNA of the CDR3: TGTGCCACCAGTATCGGGGGCCGGTATGGCTACACCTTC.